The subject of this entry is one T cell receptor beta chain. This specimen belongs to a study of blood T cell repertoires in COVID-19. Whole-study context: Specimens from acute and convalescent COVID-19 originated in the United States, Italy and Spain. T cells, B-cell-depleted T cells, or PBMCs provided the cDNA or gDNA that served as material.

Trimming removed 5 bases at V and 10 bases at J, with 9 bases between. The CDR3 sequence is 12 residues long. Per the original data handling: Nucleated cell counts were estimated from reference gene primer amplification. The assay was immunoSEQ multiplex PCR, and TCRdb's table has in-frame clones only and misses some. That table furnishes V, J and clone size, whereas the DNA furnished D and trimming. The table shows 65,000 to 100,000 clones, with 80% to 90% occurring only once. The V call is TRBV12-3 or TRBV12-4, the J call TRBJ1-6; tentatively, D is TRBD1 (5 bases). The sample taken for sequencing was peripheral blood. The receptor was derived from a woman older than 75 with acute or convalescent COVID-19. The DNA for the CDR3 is TGTGCCAGCAGTCGGGAGGGGTCACCCCTCCACTTT. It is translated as CASSREGSPLHF.